This T cell receptor beta chain stems from a study of early stage breast cancer tumors (dated by TCRdb to about 2017). As for the study more broadly: Of the roughly 17 invasive breast tumors, about a dozen were found to be estrogen receptor-positive, progesterone receptor-positive and HER2-negative. On average, each sample had 9.5 to 10-fold read coverage. A total of some 2.6 million templates, representing some 1 million unique clonotypes, were detected across all samples. About 70% of the 12 ER+/PR+/HER2- tumors were invasive ductal carcinomas, while the other four were invasive lobular carcinomas.

The study profiled bulk TCR beta-chain repertoires in matched peripheral blood, tumor and adjacent normal breast tissue taken from about 15 patients with early-stage breast cancer. Before surgery, about 5-11 mL of whole blood was collected into EDTA tubes and then processed within 2 hours. Ficoll-Paque centrifugation in SepMate-50 tubes was used to isolate peripheral blood mononuclear cells. PBMCs were cryopreserved in roughly 90% FBS with roughly 10% DMSO in aliquots of roughly 1.9 to 4.5 million cells and stored in liquid nitrogen. Genomic DNA was extracted with the Qiagen AllPrep DNA/RNA Mini kit. On this clone itself: The antigen this receptor binds is unknown. No much larger clonotype is one base removed from it; base qualities were not supplied.

The investigation overall reported the following: Repertoires from blood resembled normal breast more closely than tumor, and using blood as a reference for each tissue separated tumor from normal in about 90% of the 16 patients. Analysis by tumor subtype was prevented by the small cohort size. About 2.5-fold higher T cell density and higher clonality were observed in tumors than in adjacent normal breast tissue. Enriched TCRB sequences shared across patients were mostly commonly generated sequences, unlikely to play an important role in the tumor microenvironment. Bulk genomic DNA sequencing of unsorted cells missed chain pairing and functional markers such as CD4, CD8 and FOXP3.

Two independent genomic DNA replicates were amplified for each sample, with about 0.5 ug used for blood and about 1.5 ug for tumor or normal breast. TCRB sequencing of genomic DNA was carried out with the ImmunoSeq Intro kit according to the manufacturer's instructions. For absolute quantification, the approximately 30-cycle multiplex PCR included proprietary primers along with spike-in control sequences. Single-end 150-bp reads were used to sequence an 87-bp fragment covering the CDR3 and the flanking V and J genes. Each lane of an Illumina MiSeq using version 3.0 chemistry carried seven multiplexed samples, with two replicates per sample. The original methods were these. Raw data were processed by the vendor's proprietary pipeline, with both replicates merged into one result per sample. Productive rearrangements sharing the V-gene family, CDR3 amino acid sequence and J-gene segment were defined as clonotypes. Clonality was calculated as 1 minus the normalized Shannon entropy (Pielou evenness) of TCRB abundances. To estimate T cell density, the total number of templates was divided by the number of input cells, which was inferred from the amount of DNA input. Total repertoire diversity and clonality were estimated with Recon using default parameters. A clonotype counted as tumor-enriched if its abundance in tumor exceeded 0.1% and was at least 32-fold higher than its abundance in normal breast. Drawn from immuneACCESS, this table holds only the in-frame rearrangements with V and J called that TCRdb kept. Clones are partly lost; checked studies trace under half to an unresolved V gene and leave the rest unexplained. Clone size and V and J calls were adopted from that table, with D and trimming inferred from the DNA. The sample yields about 46,000 clones; 78% were counted once. About 3.4% of the sample is held by the ten biggest clonotypes.

Sequenced sample: blood. The TCR sequence derives from a person between 35 and 49 years old with breast cancer.

The CDR3 corresponds to CASSFSTGNQPQHF. The sequence in DNA is TGTGCCAGCAGTTTTTCGACAGGCAATCAGCCCCAGCATTTT. The sequence is built from TRBV27 and TRBJ1-5; the D region possibly corresponds to TRBD1 (5 bases align). CDR1 and CDR2 were assigned from the germline V gene (reference sequence) as MNHEY and SMNVEV. Its CDR3 holds 14 amino acids, cysteine through phenylalanine. Only the CDR3 region is kept as DNA, spanning 42 bases read in frame from base 1. Deletion took 3 bases off V and 2 bases off J, with a span of 8 bases between the germline ends.